This T cell receptor beta chain was observed in a study of tumor-infiltrating lymphocytes in primary liver carcinoma. Overall study context: Patients included men and women of 30 to 69 years. Tumors were staged T1-T3 N0M0 and measured about 4.2 to 10 cm across. Sample yields of productive TCRbeta reads, ranging from roughly 3.5 to 8 million, were similar across tissue types.

Extraction of RNA together with DNA used about 17-31 mg of unsorted bulk tissue. On this clonotype itself: At one end the junction does not follow the germline gene, possibly because of a read error.

The CDR3 totals 15 residues. Germline loops: CDR1 MNHEY, CDR2 SVGAGI. With around 500 ng total RNA as template and a constant-region primer, TCR beta cDNA was made. Three nested multiplex PCR rounds of slightly modified ARM-PCR generated TCR beta libraries. The study ran its first two PCR rounds for approximately 10 cycles each, using TRBV1-TRBV30 forward primers and a C-beta reverse primer. TCRdb reprocessed the multiplex PCR reads with MiXCR, giving one entry per CDR3 protein. The sample yields some 40,000 distinct CDR3 sequences, roughly 74% seen once. This chain uses TRBV6-5 with TRBJ1-1; D is perhaps TRBD1 (6 bases). Sequenced sample: tumor-adjacent normal liver tissue. This TCR was sampled from a man aged 40-49 years with primary liver carcinoma and hepatitis B virus infection. The CDR3 nucleotides are TGCGCCAGCTGTTACCGCAGGGGTACGAACACTGAAGCTTTCTTT. Its translation: CASCYRRGTNTEAFF.